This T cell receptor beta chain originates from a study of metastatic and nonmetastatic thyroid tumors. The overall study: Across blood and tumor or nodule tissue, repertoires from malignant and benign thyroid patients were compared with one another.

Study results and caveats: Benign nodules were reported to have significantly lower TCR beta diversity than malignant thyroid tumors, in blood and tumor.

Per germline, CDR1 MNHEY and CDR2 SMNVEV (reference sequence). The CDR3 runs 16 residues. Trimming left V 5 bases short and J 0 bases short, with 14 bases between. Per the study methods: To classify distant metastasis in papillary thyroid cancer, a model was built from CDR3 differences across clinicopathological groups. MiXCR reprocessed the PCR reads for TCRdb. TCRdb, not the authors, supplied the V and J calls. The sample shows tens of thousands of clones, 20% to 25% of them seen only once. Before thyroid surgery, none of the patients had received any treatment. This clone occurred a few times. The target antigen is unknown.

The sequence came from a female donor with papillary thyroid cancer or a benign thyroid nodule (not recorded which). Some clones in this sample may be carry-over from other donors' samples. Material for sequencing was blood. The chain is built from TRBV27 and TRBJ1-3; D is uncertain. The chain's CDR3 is CASSPRQGRSGNTIYF. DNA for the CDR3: TGTGCCAGCAGTCCCCGACAAGGGCGCTCTGGAAACACCATATATTTT.